The present T cell receptor (beta chain) was sequenced within a study of CXCR3-negative and CXCR3-positive naive CD8 T cells. Study-level information: Per library, roughly 1.4 +/- 0.3 million reads; roughly 150 million TRB reads overall.

Worth noting for this clonotype: Its antigen is unknown.

The study sorted every CD8+ T cell subset in triplicate at 250,000 to 300,000 cells each. The authors prepared UMI-labeled TRB cDNA libraries by 5' RACE. Using the 5' RACE reads, TCRdb records one entry per CDR3 protein without DNA. This sample's clone table lists about 39,000 distinct CDR3 sequences. Study outcomes and limitations: With respect to TRBV-TRBJ usage, naive CXCR3-negative and CXCR3-positive cells were similar; memory differed. Each naive subset displayed comparably high diversity, whereas memory CD8+ cells displayed much lower diversity.

The sequencing sample was made of memory CD8+ T cells from blood. This receptor was obtained from a human donor in good health. Some clones in this sample may be carry-over from other donors' samples.

Here the CDR3 reads CSAQKTYNEQYF. V usage is TRBV29-1 and J usage is TRBJ2-1. This CDR3 has 12 amino acids. Germline loops: CDR1 SQVTM, CDR2 ANQGSEA.